The clone carrying this T cell receptor (beta chain) was detected only once. The antigen remains unidentified. Only in-frame clones appear in the TCRdb table, and some are missing; sequencing was by immunoSEQ multiplex PCR. Of about 110,000 clones in the sample, 90% to 96% are singletons; the top ten hold roughly 0.66%. The CDR3 has 13 amino acids. Trimming stripped 9 bases from V and 7 bases from J, with 18 bases between. CDR1 is SGHAT, CDR2 FQNNGV, per germline. The record originates from a study of cytomegalovirus exposure and HLA in healthy donors. Study observations and caveats: Using the classifier, cytomegalovirus status was reportedly diagnosed with high specificity and sensitivity.

The rearrangement joins TRBV11-2 to TRBJ1-1, with a tentative D call TRBD1 (5 bases). Material: PBMCs. This TCR was sampled from a woman aged 18-29 years in good health and CMV-seronegative. CDR3 protein: CASRLTRVGEAFF. The DNA of the CDR3 is TGTGCCAGTCGATTAACCAGGGTTGGTGAAGCTTTCTTT.